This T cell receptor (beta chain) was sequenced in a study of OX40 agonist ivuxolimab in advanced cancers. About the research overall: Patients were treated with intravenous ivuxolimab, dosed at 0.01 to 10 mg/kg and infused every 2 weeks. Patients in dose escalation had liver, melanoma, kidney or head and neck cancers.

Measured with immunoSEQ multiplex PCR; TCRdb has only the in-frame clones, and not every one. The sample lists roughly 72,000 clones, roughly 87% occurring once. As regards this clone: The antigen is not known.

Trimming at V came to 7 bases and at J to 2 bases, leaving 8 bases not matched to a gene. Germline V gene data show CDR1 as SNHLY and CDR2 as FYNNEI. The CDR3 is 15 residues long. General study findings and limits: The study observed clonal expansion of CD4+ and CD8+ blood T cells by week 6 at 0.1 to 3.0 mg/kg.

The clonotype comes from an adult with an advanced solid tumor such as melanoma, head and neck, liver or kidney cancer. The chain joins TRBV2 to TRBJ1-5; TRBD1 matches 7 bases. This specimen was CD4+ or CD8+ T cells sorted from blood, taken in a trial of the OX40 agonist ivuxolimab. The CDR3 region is CASTSGQRGNQPQHF. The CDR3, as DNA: TGTGCCAGCACTTCGGGACAGCGAGGCAATCAGCCCCAGCATTTT.